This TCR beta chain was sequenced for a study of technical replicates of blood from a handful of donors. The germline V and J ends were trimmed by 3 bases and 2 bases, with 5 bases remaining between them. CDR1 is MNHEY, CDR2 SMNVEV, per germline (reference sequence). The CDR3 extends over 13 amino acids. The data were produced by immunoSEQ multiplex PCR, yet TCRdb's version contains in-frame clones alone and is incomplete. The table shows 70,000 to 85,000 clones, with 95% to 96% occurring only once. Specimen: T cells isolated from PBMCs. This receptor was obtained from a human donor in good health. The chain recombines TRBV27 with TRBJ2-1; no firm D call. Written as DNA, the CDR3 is TGTGCCAGCAGTTTGTCGGCCTACAATGAGCAGTTCTTC. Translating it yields CASSLSAYNEQFF.